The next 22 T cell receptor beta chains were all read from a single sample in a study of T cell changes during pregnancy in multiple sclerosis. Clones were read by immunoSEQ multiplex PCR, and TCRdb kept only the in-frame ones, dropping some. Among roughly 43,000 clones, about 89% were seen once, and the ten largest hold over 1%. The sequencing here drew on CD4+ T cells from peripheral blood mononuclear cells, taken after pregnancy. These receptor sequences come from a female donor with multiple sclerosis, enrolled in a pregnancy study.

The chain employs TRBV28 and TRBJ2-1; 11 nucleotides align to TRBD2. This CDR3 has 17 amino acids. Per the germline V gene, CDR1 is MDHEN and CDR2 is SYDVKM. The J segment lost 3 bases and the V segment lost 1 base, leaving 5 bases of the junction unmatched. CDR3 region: CASSLLAGGPYYNEQFF. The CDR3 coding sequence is TGTGCCAGCAGTTTATTAGCGGGAGGGCCTTACTACAATGAGCAGTTCTTC. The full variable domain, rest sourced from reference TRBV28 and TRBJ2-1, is DVKVTQSSRYLVKRTGEKVFLECVQDMDHENMFWYRQDPGLGLRLIYFSYDVKMKEKGDIPEGYSVSREKKERFSLILESASTNQTSMYLCASSLLAGGPYYNEQFFGPGTRLTVL.

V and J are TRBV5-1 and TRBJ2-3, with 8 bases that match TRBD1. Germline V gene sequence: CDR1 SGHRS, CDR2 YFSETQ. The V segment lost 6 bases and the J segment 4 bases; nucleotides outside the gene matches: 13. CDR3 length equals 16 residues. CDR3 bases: TGCGCCAGCACACCGCCGTGGACAGGGCCATCAGATACGCAGTATTTT. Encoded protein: CASTPPWTGPSDTQYF.

The CDR3 DNA reads as TGTGCCAGCAGCCCCAGGCCCACCATTGAAGCTTTCTTT. Residues: CASSPRPTIEAFF. The J gene is TRBJ1-1, the V gene TRBV11-1; no firm D call. Germline V gene sequence: CDR1 SGHAT, CDR2 FQDESV (reference sequence). The ends were cut back, 5 bases at V and 7 bases at J, with 14 bases in the middle. The CDR3 totals 13 residues. The full variable domain, in which reference TRBV11-1 and TRBJ1-1 provide the parts outside the CDR3, is EAEVAQSPRYKITEKSQAVAFWCDPISGHATLYWYRQILGQGPELLVQFQDESVVDDSQLPKDRFSAERLKGVDSTLKIQPAELGDSAMYLCASSPRPTIEAFFGQGTRLTVV.

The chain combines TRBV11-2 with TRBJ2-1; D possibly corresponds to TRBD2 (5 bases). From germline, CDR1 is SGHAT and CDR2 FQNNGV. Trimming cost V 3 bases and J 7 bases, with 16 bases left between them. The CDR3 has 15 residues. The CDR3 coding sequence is TGTGCCAGCAGCTTGCTGACGGGGATATGGAATGAGCAGTTCTTC. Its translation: CASSLLTGIWNEQFF.

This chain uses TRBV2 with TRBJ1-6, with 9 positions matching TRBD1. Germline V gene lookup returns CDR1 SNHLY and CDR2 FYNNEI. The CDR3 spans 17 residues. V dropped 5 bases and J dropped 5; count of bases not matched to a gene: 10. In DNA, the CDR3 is TGTGCCAGCAGTCCCCGCCTGGGGACAGGGCATAATTCACCCCTCCACTTT. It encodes CASSPRLGTGHNSPLHF.

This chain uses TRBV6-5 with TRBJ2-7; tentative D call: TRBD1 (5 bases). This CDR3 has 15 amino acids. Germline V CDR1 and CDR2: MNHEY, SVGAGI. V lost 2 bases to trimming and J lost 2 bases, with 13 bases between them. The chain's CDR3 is CASSYVSQEPYEQYF. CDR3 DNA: TGTGCCAGCAGTTACGTATCACAGGAACCCTACGAGCAGTACTTC.

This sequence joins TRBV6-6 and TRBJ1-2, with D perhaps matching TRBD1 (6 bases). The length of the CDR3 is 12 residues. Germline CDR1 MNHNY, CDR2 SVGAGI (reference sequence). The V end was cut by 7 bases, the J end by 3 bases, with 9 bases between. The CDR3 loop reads CASKPGDYGYTF. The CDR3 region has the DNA TGTGCCAGCAAGCCAGGGGACTATGGCTACACCTTC.

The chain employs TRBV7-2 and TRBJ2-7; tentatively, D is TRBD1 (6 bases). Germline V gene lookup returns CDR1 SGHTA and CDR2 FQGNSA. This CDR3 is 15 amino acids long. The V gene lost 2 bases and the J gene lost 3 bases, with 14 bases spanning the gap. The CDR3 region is CASSLRGGADYEQYF. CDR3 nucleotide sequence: TGTGCCAGCAGCTTAAGAGGGGGAGCGGACTACGAGCAGTACTTC.

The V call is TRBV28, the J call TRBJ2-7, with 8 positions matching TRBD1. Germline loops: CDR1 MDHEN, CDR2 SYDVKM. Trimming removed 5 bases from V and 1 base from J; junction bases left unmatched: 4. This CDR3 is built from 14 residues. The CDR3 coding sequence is TGTGCCAGCAGTCGACAGGGGATATCCTACGAGCAGTACTTC. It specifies CASSRQGISYEQYF. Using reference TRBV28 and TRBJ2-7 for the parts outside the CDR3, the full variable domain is DVKVTQSSRYLVKRTGEKVFLECVQDMDHENMFWYRQDPGLGLRLIYFSYDVKMKEKGDIPEGYSVSREKKERFSLILESASTNQTSMYLCASSRQGISYEQYFGPGTRLTVT.

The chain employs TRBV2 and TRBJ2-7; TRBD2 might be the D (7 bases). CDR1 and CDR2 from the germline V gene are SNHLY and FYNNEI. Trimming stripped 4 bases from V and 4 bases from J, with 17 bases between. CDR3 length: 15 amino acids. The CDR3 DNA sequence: TGTGCCAGCAGTGGGGGGGCTAGCGGTGATTACGAGCAGTACTTC. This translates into CASSGGASGDYEQYF.

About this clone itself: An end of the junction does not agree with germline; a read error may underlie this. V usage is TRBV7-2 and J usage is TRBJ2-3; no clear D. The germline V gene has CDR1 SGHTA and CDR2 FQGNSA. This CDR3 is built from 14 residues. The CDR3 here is CASTLEATLGTQYF. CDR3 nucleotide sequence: TGTGCCAGCACCTTAGAAGCCACTCTAGGTACGCAGTATTTT.

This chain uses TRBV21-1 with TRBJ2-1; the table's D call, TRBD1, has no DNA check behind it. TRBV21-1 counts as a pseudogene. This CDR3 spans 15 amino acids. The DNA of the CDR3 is TGTGCCAGCATTACCAGGGACAGGGGAGTCGGTGAGCAGTTCTTC. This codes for CASITRDRGVGEQFF.

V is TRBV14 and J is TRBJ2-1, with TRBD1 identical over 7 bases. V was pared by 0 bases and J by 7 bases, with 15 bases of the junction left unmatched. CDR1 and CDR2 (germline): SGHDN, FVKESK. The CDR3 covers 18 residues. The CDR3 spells CASSQESHLISRGNEQFF. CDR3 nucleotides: TGTGCCAGCAGCCAAGAGTCCCACTTGATATCCAGGGGGAATGAGCAGTTCTTC. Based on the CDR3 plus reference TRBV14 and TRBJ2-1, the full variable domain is EAGVTQFPSHSVIEKGQTVTLRCDPISGHDNLYWYRRVMGKEIKFLLHFVKESKQDESGMPNNRFLAERTGGTYSTLKVQPAELEDSGVYFCASSQESHLISRGNEQFFGPGTRLTVL.

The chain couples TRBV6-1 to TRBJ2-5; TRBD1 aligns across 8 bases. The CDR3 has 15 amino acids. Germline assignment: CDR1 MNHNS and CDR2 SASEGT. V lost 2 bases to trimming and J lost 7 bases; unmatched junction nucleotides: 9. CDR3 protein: CASSEPGQGYGTQYF. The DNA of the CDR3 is TGTGCCAGCAGTGAACCAGGACAGGGTTATGGGACCCAGTACTTC.

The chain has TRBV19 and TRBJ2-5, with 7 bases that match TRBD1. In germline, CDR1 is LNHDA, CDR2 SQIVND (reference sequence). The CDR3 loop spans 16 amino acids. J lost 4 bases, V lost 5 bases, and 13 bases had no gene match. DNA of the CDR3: TGTGCCAGTAGTTTCGAGGGAAGGGGGCTAGGAGAGACCCAGTACTTC. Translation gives CASSFEGRGLGETQYF.

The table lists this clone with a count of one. The chain's CDR3 is CASSGTGVIMNTEAFF. The CDR3 nucleotides are TGTGCCAGTAGTGGGACAGGGGTCATAATGAACACTGAAGCTTTCTTT. The chain is built from TRBV19 and TRBJ1-1; 10 bases align to TRBD1. Germline V CDR1 and CDR2: LNHDA, SQIVND (reference sequence). CDR3 size: 16 residues. After removal of 5 bases from V and 0 bases from J, the junction contained 6 bases not matched to a gene.

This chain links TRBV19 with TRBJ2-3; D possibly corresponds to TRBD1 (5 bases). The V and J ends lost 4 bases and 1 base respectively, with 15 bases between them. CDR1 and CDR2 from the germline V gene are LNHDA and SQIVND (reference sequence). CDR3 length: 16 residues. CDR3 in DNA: TGTGCCAGTAGTACGCCAGGCAGGGCGGGCACAGATACGCAGTATTTT. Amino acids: CASSTPGRAGTDTQYF.

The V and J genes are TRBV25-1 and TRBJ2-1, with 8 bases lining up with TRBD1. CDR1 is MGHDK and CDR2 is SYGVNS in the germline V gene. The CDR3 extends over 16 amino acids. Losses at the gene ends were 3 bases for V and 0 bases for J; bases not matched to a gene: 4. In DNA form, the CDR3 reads TGTGCCAGCAGTGAGCTTGGGACAGGCTCCTACAATGAGCAGTTCTTC. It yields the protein CASSELGTGSYNEQFF.

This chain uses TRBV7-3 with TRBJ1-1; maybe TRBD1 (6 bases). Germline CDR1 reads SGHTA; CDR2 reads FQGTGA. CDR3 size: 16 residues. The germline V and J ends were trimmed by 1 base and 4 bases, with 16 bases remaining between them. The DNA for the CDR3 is TGTGCCAGCAGCTTAAACAGGGAAAGGAGTTTCACTGAAGCTTTCTTT. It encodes CASSLNRERSFTEAFF.

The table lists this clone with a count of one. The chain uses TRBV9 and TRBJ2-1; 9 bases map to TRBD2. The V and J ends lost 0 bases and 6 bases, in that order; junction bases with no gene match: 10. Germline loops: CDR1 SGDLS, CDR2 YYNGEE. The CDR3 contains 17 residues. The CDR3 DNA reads TGTGCCAGCAGCGTAGGTTTGAGTAGCGGGAGCGGCAATGAGCAGTTCTTC. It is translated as CASSVGLSSGSGNEQFF.

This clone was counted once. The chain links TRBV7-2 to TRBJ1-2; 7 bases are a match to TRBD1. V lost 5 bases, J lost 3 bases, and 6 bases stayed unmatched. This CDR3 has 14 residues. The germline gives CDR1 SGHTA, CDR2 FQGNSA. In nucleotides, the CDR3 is TGTGCCAGCAGCGGCCCGGGACAGTACTATGGCTACACCTTC. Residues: CASSGPGQYYGYTF.

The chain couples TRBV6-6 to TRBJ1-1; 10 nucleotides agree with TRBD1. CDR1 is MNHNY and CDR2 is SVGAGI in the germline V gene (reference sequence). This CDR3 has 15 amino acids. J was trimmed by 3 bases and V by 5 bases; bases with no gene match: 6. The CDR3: CASSDLGQGDTEAFF. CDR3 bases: TGTGCCAGCAGTGACCTTGGACAGGGGGACACTGAAGCTTTCTTT.